The 14 T cell receptor beta chains reported below all come from one sample, sequenced in a study of blood T cell repertoires in COVID-19. The data were produced by immunoSEQ multiplex PCR, yet TCRdb's version contains in-frame clones alone and is incomplete. The sample lists 140,000 to 150,000 clones, approximately 87% occurring once. The source material was peripheral blood. The source of these receptors is a human donor in a cohort sampled during active COVID-19.

J is TRBJ1-1 and V is TRBV7-2; possible D gene TRBD1, 6 bases. In germline, CDR1 is SGHTA, CDR2 FQGNSA. CDR3 length: 15 residues. The V end lost 0 bases, the J end lost 4 bases, and 12 bases lay between the germline ends. The CDR3 nucleotides read TGTGCCAGCAGCTTAGCAACGGGGGGCATCACTGAAGCTTTCTTT. Translation: CASSLATGGITEAFF. The whole variable domain, remainder taken from reference TRBV7-2 and TRBJ1-1, is GAGVSQSPSNKVTEKGKDVELRCDPISGHTALYWYRQSLGQGLEFLIYFQGNSAPDKSGLPSDRFSAERTGGSVSTLTIQRTQQEDSAVYLCASSLATGGITEAFFGQGTRLTVV.

This chain links TRBV7-8 with TRBJ2-7; 9 positions agree with TRBD2. Germline CDR1 reads SGHVS; CDR2 reads FQNEAQ. V dropped 1 base and J dropped 1; count of bases not matched to a gene: 8. CDR3 length equals 17 residues. The CDR3 coding sequence is TGTGCCAGCAGCTTAGTAGCGGGAGTTGGCGGGTCCTACGAGCAGTACGTC. Its translation: CASSLVAGVGGSYEQYV.

This clone was seen a single time. The chain carries TRBV2 and TRBJ1-6; no clear D gene. The V end lost 0 bases, the J end lost 8 bases, and 5 bases lay between the germline ends. CDR1 and CDR2 (germline): SNHLY, FYNNEI. There are 13 residues in the CDR3. CDR3 protein: CASSEALDSPLHF. CDR3 in DNA: TGTGCCAGCAGTGAAGCTTTAGATTCACCCCTCCACTTT.

The V gene is TRBV27, the J gene TRBJ2-3, with TRBD2 identical over 14 bases. This CDR3 comprises 18 residues. With V trimmed by 2 bases and J by 0 bases, 4 bases remained unmatched. CDR1 and CDR2 (germline): MNHEY, SMNVEV (reference sequence). The CDR3 loop reads CASSLRLAGGGSTDTQYF. CDR3 in DNA: TGTGCCAGCAGTTTAAGACTAGCGGGAGGGGGGAGCACAGATACGCAGTATTTT.

V and J are TRBV4-2 and TRBJ2-1; TRBD2 aligns across 7 bases. Germline assignment: CDR1 LGHNA and CDR2 YNFKEQ. The V gene end was trimmed by 2 bases and the J gene end by 12 bases; junction bases not matched to a gene: 13. The CDR3 has 15 amino acids. The CDR3 sequence: CASSQSGLGLFGQFF. DNA for the CDR3: TGTGCCAGCAGCCAATCAGGACTAGGTTTATTTGGGCAGTTCTTC.

The J gene is TRBJ2-3, the V gene TRBV19; no clear D gene. The germline V gene has CDR1 LNHDA and CDR2 SQIVND (reference sequence). The CDR3 covers 15 residues. V was cut by 4 bases and J by 0 bases, with 11 bases left in between. The CDR3 is CASSKSRLSTDTQYF. CDR3 nucleotides: TGTGCCAGTAGTAAAAGCCGCCTTAGCACAGATACGCAGTATTTT.

A few counts support this clone. The gene calls are TRBV19 and TRBJ1-5; 10 bases are shared with TRBD1. Germline CDR1 reads LNHDA; CDR2 reads SQIVND (reference sequence). This CDR3 is built from 16 residues. V shed 7 bases, J shed 0 bases, and the junction held 6 bases outside the gene matches. Here the CDR3 DNA reads TGTGCCAGTACCCTGACAGGGGGCTTTAGCAATCAGCCCCAGCATTTT. This gives the protein CASTLTGGFSNQPQHF.

In this sample, this clone turned up a few times. The J gene is TRBJ2-2, the V gene TRBV5-1, with D maybe TRBD1 (6 bases). V lost 5 bases and J 8 bases, leaving 16 bases between the germline ends. This CDR3 has 14 amino acids. CDR1 SGHRS and CDR2 YFSETQ come from the germline V gene. The CDR3 nucleotides read TGCGCCAGCAGATCTACAGGGTCGCCGGGGGAGCTGTTTTTT. Its protein is CASRSTGSPGELFF.

The chain combines TRBV15 with TRBJ1-3; weak D call: TRBD1 (5 bases). The germline V and J ends were trimmed by 0 bases and 0 bases, with 18 bases remaining between them. This CDR3 contains 19 residues. Germline lookup yields CDR1 LNHNV and CDR2 YYDKDF (reference sequence). The CDR3 coding sequence is TGTGCCACCAGCAGAGAGGGAAGGGGCGGAAAACCCTCTGGAAACACCATATATTTT. This gives the protein CATSREGRGGKPSGNTIYF.

This clone was detected once. CDR3 amino acids: CATRTGTGELFF. In DNA, the CDR3 is TGTGCCACCAGGACGGGCACCGGGGAGCTGTTTTTT. The chain joins TRBV7-9 to TRBJ2-2, with D uncertain. This CDR3 has 12 amino acids. Trimming shortened V by 10 bases and J by 4 bases, and 10 bases separated the two germline ends. Germline-derived CDR1 and CDR2 are SEHNR and FQNEAQ (reference sequence).

This chain links TRBV5-1 with TRBJ1-2; 7 bases are shared with TRBD1. With V trimmed by 4 bases and J by 0 bases, 6 bases remained unmatched. CDR3 length equals 15 residues. Germline-derived CDR1 and CDR2 are SGHRS and YFSETQ. The CDR3 sequence is CASSPRQGANYGYTF. DNA for the CDR3: TGCGCCAGCAGCCCCCGACAGGGAGCTAACTATGGCTACACCTTC.

The gene calls are TRBV7-9 and TRBJ2-1, with D uncertain. Trimming shortened V by 0 bases and J by 6 bases, and 12 bases separated the two germline ends. The CDR3 is 15 amino acids. Germline V gene sequence: CDR1 SEHNR, CDR2 FQNEAQ (reference sequence). The CDR3 sequence: CASSLARPDANEQFF. CDR3 coding DNA: TGTGCCAGCAGCTTAGCGAGGCCAGACGCCAATGAGCAGTTCTTC.

In DNA form, the CDR3 reads TGTGCCTGGAGCGGGGCTAGCGTTTCCTACAATGAGCAGTTCTTC. As protein: CAWSGASVSYNEQFF. The V and J genes are TRBV30 and TRBJ2-1, with D possibly being TRBD2 (6 bases). The CDR3 is 15 residues long. The V gene's germline CDR1 is GTSNPN and CDR2 SVGIG (reference sequence). V lost 3 bases, J lost 1 base, and 13 bases lay in between. Supplemented by reference TRBV30 and TRBJ2-1, the full variable domain reads SQTIHQWPATLVQPVGSPLSLECTVEGTSNPNLYWYRQAAGRGLQLLFYSVGIGQISSEVPQNLSASRPQDRQFILSSKKLLLSDSGFYLCAWSGASVSYNEQFFGPGTRLTVL.

The chain carries TRBV11-3 and TRBJ2-1; 8 bases align to TRBD2. V dropped 1 base and J dropped 3; count of bases not matched to a gene: 2. CDR3 length equals 15 residues. Germline loops: CDR1 SGHNT, CDR2 YENEEA. This chain's CDR3 is CASSLVSGGYNEQFF. As DNA, the CDR3 is TGTGCCAGCAGCTTAGTAAGCGGGGGCTACAATGAGCAGTTCTTC. Using reference TRBV11-3 and TRBJ2-1 for the parts outside the CDR3, the full variable domain is EAGVVQSPRYKIIEKKQPVAFWCNPISGHNTLYWYLQNLGQGPELLIRYENEEAVDDSQLPKDRFSAERLKGVDSTLKIQPAELGDSAVYLCASSLVSGGYNEQFFGPGTRLTVL.